This T cell receptor (beta chain) derives from a study of CD8+CD57+ T cells in acquired aplastic anemia. Study background: Across the sorted CD4+ and CD8+ cells, DNA amounts averaged roughly 3 ug.

TCR beta VDJ and CDR3 profiling used genomic DNA as template. One entry per CDR3 protein results from TCRdb running MiXCR on the reads. The data hold about 260,000 distinct CDR3 sequences, with 82% observed a single time. Germline-derived CDR1 and CDR2 are SNHLY and FYNNEI. This CDR3 is 14 amino acids long. V was cut by 6 bases and J by 10 bases, with 21 bases left in between. Patients included in sequencing had previously demonstrated CD8+CD57+ cell expansion by flow cytometry. Severe acquired aplastic anemia affected all patients. Sequenced material: sorted CD4+, CD8+, or CD8+CD57+ T cells (not recorded which) from PBMCs. This rearrangement joins TRBV2 to TRBJ2-5; D not resolved. The receptor was isolated from a human donor with aplastic anemia. CDR3 loop: CASSNGSTHKNQYF. The DNA for the CDR3 is TGTGCCAGCAGCAACGGCAGCACACATAAGAACCAGTACTTC.